One sample yielded the 22 T cell receptor beta chains listed below, sequenced in a study of blood T cells in healthy people across ages. A second PCR, run for roughly 7 to 11 cycles, used a sample-barcoded 5' primer plus a J-beta primer mix. TCRdb processed the 5' RACE reads anew with MiXCR; each CDR3 protein has one entry. The sample has about 1 million distinct CDR3 sequences, around 45% seen once. Specimen: blood. Source of these receptors: a woman aged 60-75 years in good health.

This chain uses TRBV4-1 with TRBJ2-2; 8 bases are shared with TRBD2. The ends lost 6 bases at V and 5 bases at J; junction bases unmatched: 14. CDR1 and CDR2 from the germline V gene are MGHRA and YSYEKL. The CDR3 spans 17 residues. In DNA, the CDR3 is TGCGCCAGCAGGGCAACCTTGCTAGCGGGCATAACCGGGGAGCTGTTTTTT. Its protein product is CASRATLLAGITGELFF.

V is TRBV6-6 and J is TRBJ1-4, with D unclear. There are 12 residues in the CDR3. Germline lookup yields CDR1 MNHNY and CDR2 SVGAGI (reference sequence). V dropped 7 bases and J dropped 5 bases, with 8 bases sitting between them. The CDR3 protein is CASTKQNEKLFF. DNA of the CDR3: TGTGCCAGCACTAAACAGAATGAAAAACTGTTTTTT.

This clonotype occurred a few times. This chain connects TRBV5-1 to TRBJ2-7; D is unresolved. From germline, CDR1 is SGHRS and CDR2 YFSETQ. V lost 0 bases to trimming and J lost 0 bases, with 7 bases between them. This CDR3 spans 14 amino acids. This CDR3 reads CASSLDDGSYEQYF. The DNA for the CDR3 is TGCGCCAGCAGCTTGGACGACGGCTCCTACGAGCAGTACTTC.

The chain is built from TRBV27 and TRBJ2-3; a possible D gene is TRBD2 (5 bases). Trimming left V 10 bases short and J 8 bases short, with 13 bases between. The V gene's germline CDR1 is MNHEY and CDR2 SMNVEV (reference sequence). The CDR3 consists of 11 residues. The CDR3 is CATLGGGTQYF. CDR3 bases: TGTGCCACCCTGGGCGGAGGTACGCAGTATTTT.

The genes are TRBV29-1 and TRBJ2-7; D possibly matches TRBD1 or TRBD2 (5 bases each). With 0 bases removed from V and 2 bases from J, the gap between germline ends came to 14 bases. CDR3 length: 15 amino acids. Germline CDR1 SQVTM, CDR2 ANQGSEA. CDR3 sequence (DNA): TGCAGCGTTGAAGAGGCCCGGGACGCAACCTACGAGCAGTACTTC. Translating gives CSVEEARDATYEQYF.

A few counts support this clonotype. This rearrangement joins TRBV10-1 to TRBJ2-7; TRBD2 matches at 11 bases. Trimming cost V 5 bases and J 5 bases; bases outside gene matches: 2. The CDR3 runs 13 residues. Germline V CDR1 and CDR2: WNHNN, SYGVQD (reference sequence). In nucleotides, the CDR3 is TGCGCCAGCAGTACTAGCGGGAGTGACGAGCAGTACTTC. Its protein is CASSTSGSDEQYF.

The V and J genes are TRBV5-6 and TRBJ2-3, with TRBD2 matching 9 bases. The CDR3 sequence is 18 residues long. Losses at the gene ends were 0 bases for V and 3 bases for J; bases not matched to a gene: 11. Per the germline V gene, CDR1 is SGHDT and CDR2 is YYEEEE. CDR3 sequence: CASSLDKILAGVTDTQYF. CDR3 nucleotide sequence: TGTGCCAGCAGCTTGGACAAAATTTTAGCGGGAGTAACAGATACGCAGTATTTT.

The CDR3 loop reads CASSERGQYYEQYF. The DNA of the CDR3 is TGTGCCAGCAGTGAACGTGGGCAGTACTACGAGCAGTACTTC. The chain has TRBV6-1 and TRBJ2-7; D remains unclear. V lost 2 bases, J lost 3 bases, and 11 bases lay in between. There are 14 residues in the CDR3. Germline V gene sequence: CDR1 MNHNS, CDR2 SASEGT.

The CDR3 reads CSARVIARRNEQFF. The CDR3 region has the DNA TGCAGTGCTAGAGTGATAGCCCGAAGGAATGAGCAGTTCTTC. The rearrangement uses TRBV20-1 and TRBJ2-1; no reliable D call. Germline V CDR1 and CDR2: DFQATT, SNEGSKA (reference sequence). The CDR3 totals 14 residues. V was shortened by 1 base and J by 7 bases, with 14 bases between the two germline ends.

The chain couples TRBV3-1 to TRBJ1-4; no clear D. Germline values: CDR1 LGHDT, CDR2 YNNKEL (reference sequence). V lost 4 bases to trimming and J lost 4 bases, with 10 bases between them. The CDR3 contains 14 residues. DNA of the CDR3: TGTGCCAGCAGCCCGACGGCGGGTAATGAAAAACTGTTTTTT. As protein: CASSPTAGNEKLFF.

V and J are TRBV7-2 and TRBJ2-7; D is possibly TRBD2 (5 bases). There are 14 residues in the CDR3. In germline, CDR1 is SGHTA, CDR2 FQGNSA. The V and J ends lost 4 bases and 1 base respectively, with 11 bases between them. Written as DNA, the CDR3 is TGTGCCAGCAGCTCCGGACTTATTTCCTACGAGCAGTACTTC. Its translation: CASSSGLISYEQYF.

The chain uses TRBV9 and TRBJ2-5; D is unresolved. Germline-derived CDR1 and CDR2 are SGDLS and YYNGEE. This CDR3 has 14 residues. V shed 0 bases and J shed 3 bases, with 9 bases lying between them. The CDR3 here is CASSVDGDKETQYF. CDR3 DNA sequence: TGTGCCAGCAGCGTAGACGGAGACAAAGAGACCCAGTACTTC. Using reference TRBV9 and TRBJ2-5 for the parts outside the CDR3, the full variable domain is DSGVTQTPKHLITATGQRVTLRCSPRSGDLSVYWYQQSLDQGLQFLIQYYNGEERAKGNILERFSAQQFPDLHSELNLSSLELGDSALYFCASSVDGDKETQYFGPGTRLLVL.

The DNA of the CDR3 is TGTGCCATCAGTGTGGACCCTGACCAGCCCCAGCATTTT. It specifies CAISVDPDQPQHF. V usage is TRBV10-3 and J usage is TRBJ1-5; D not resolved. This CDR3 region has 13 residues. V lost 4 bases and J lost 7, with 11 bases in between. CDR1 is ENHRY, CDR2 SYGVKD, per germline.

This clonotype was seen more than once but under ten times. This chain connects TRBV14 to TRBJ2-1, with 7 bases matching TRBD2. From germline, CDR1 is SGHDN and CDR2 FVKESK. This CDR3 contains 13 residues. V lost 0 bases, J lost 10 bases, and 3 bases stayed unmatched. The CDR3 DNA sequence: TGTGCCAGCAGCCAAGATGATAGCGGGGAGCAGTTCTTC. It encodes CASSQDDSGEQFF.

In this sample, this clonotype turned up many times. The V gene is TRBV29-1, the J gene TRBJ2-5; a possible D gene is TRBD1 (6 bases). The CDR3 length is 15 residues. V lost 1 base, J lost 1 base, and 13 bases lay in between. CDR1 and CDR2 (germline): SQVTM, ANQGSEA. DNA for the CDR3: TGCAGCGTTGAAGGCGCGACAGGCTTCCAAGAGACCCAGTACTTC. It translates to CSVEGATGFQETQYF.

The chain employs TRBV20-1 and TRBJ2-3, with TRBD2 identical over 7 bases. The J segment lost 7 bases and the V segment lost 2 bases, leaving 9 bases of the junction unmatched. The germline V gene has CDR1 DFQATT and CDR2 SNEGSKA (reference sequence). The CDR3 runs 14 residues. The CDR3: CSARLSREFYTQYF. CDR3 DNA: TGCAGTGCTAGACTTTCGCGGGAGTTCTATACGCAGTATTTT.

In this sample, this clonotype turned up once. The chain joins TRBV7-9 to TRBJ1-2, with D perhaps matching TRBD1 (5 bases). Trimming took 5 bases from V and 5 from J, leaving 21 bases between them. The CDR3 has 16 amino acids. Per germline, CDR1 SEHNR and CDR2 FQNEAQ (reference sequence). The CDR3 coding sequence is TGTGCCAGCAGCCGACCCGCGAGGGGCAGAGTTTATGGCTACACCTTC. Amino acids: CASSRPARGRVYGYTF.

This chain uses TRBV7-9 with TRBJ2-7; 10 nucleotides agree with TRBD2. Germline V gives CDR1 SEHNR, CDR2 FQNEAQ (reference sequence). V lost 5 bases to trimming and J lost 1 base; unmatched junction nucleotides: 5. CDR3 length equals 15 residues. CDR3 amino acids: CASSRTLAGSYEQYF. The CDR3 DNA reads TGTGCCAGCAGCCGGACACTAGCGGGATCCTACGAGCAGTACTTC. The whole variable domain, remainder taken from reference TRBV7-9 and TRBJ2-7, is DTGVSQNPRHKITKRGQNVTFRCDPISEHNRLYWYRQTLGQGPEFLTYFQNEAQLEKSRLLSDRFSAERPKGSFSTLEIQRTEQGDSAMYLCASSRTLAGSYEQYFGPGTRLTVT.

The J gene is TRBJ2-7, the V gene TRBV5-1; no reliable D call. CDR1 and CDR2 (germline): SGHRS, YFSETQ. There are 13 residues in the CDR3. Trimming pared 4 bases from V and 0 bases from J, leaving 8 bases between. CDR3 DNA: TGCGCCAGCAGCGGCGGCATCTCCTACGAGCAGTACTTC. This encodes CASSGGISYEQYF.

CDR3 protein: CASSYMAGSDPYNEQFF. DNA of the CDR3: TGTGCCAGCAGTTACATGGCCGGGAGTGACCCCTACAATGAGCAGTTCTTC. This sequence joins TRBV6-5 and TRBJ2-1; a weak D match, TRBD2 (6 bases). The CDR3 is made up of 17 amino acids. V was clipped by 2 bases and J by 2 bases, with 16 bases between them. The V gene's germline CDR1 is MNHEY and CDR2 SVGAGI.

The chain recombines TRBV28 with TRBJ2-7; the match to TRBD2 covers 9 bases. The CDR3 is made up of 14 amino acids. Germline-derived CDR1 and CDR2 are MDHEN and SYDVKM. After removal of 7 bases from V and 1 base from J, the junction contained 5 bases not matched to a gene. The CDR3, as DNA: TGTGCCAGCACCTCTAGCGGGACGTCCTACGAGCAGTACTTC. It is translated as CASTSSGTSYEQYF.

In this sample, this clonotype turned up a few times. The rearrangement uses TRBV12-3 or TRBV12-4 and TRBJ2-7, with D perhaps being TRBD1 or TRBD2 (5 bases each). CDR3 length: 16 residues. V lost 5 bases and J 2 bases, leaving 19 bases between the germline ends. Here the CDR3 reads CASSILPGPRPYEQYF. The CDR3 DNA reads TGTGCCAGCAGTATACTGCCGGGACCACGACCCTACGAGCAGTACTTC.